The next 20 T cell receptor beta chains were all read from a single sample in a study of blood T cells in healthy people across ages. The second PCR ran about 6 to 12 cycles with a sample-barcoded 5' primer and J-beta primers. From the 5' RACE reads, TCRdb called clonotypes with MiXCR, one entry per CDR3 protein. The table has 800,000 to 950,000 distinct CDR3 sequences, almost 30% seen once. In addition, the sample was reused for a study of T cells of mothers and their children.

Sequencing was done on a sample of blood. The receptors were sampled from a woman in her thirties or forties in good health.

This chain's CDR3 is CAWEGTSGWDEQFF. CDR3 nucleotide sequence: TGTGCCTGGGAAGGGACTAGCGGGTGGGATGAGCAGTTCTTC. The chain has TRBV30 and TRBJ2-1; 12 positions agree with TRBD2. V was clipped by 5 bases and J by 8 bases; unmatched bases: 7. Germline V gives CDR1 GTSNPN, CDR2 SVGIG (reference sequence). The CDR3 contains 14 residues.

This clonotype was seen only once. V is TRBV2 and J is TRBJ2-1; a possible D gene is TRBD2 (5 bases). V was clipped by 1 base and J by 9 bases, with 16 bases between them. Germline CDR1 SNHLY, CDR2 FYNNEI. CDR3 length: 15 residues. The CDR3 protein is CASSEERLLRSEQFF. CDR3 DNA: TGTGCCAGCAGTGAAGAGCGGCTCCTTAGGAGTGAGCAGTTCTTC.

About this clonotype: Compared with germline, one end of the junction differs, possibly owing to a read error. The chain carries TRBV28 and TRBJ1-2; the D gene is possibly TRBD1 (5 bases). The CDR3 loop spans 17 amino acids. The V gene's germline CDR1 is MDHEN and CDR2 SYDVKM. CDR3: CVSSLNRQSMKWYGYTF. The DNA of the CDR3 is TGTGTCAGCAGTTTAAATCGACAGAGTATGAAGTGGTATGGCTACACCTTC.

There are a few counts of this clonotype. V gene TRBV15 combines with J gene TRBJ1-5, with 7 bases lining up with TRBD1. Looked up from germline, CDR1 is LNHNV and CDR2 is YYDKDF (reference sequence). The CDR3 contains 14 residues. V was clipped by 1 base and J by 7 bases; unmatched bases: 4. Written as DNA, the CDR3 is TGTGCCACCAGCAGAGGCAGGGGGGGGCAGCCCCAGCATTTT. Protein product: CATSRGRGGQPQHF.

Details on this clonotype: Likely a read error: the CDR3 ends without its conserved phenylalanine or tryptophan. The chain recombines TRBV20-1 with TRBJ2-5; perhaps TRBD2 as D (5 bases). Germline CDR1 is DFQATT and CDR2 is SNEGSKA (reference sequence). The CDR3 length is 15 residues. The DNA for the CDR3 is TGCAGTACTAGAGTATGGAAAACCGGCCAAGAGACCCAGTACGTC. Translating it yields CSTRVWKTGQETQYV.

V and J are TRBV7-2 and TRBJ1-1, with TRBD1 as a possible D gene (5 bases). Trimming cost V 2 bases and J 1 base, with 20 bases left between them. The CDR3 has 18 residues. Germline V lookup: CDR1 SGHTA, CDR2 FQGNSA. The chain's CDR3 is CASSLPDSMGGRNTEAFF. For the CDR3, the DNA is TGTGCCAGCAGCTTACCGGATTCGATGGGGGGAAGGAACACTGAAGCTTTCTTT. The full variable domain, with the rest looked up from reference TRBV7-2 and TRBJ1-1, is GAGVSQSPSNKVTEKGKDVELRCDPISGHTALYWYRQSLGQGLEFLIYFQGNSAPDKSGLPSDRFSAERTGGSVSTLTIQRTQQEDSAVYLCASSLPDSMGGRNTEAFFGQGTRLTVV.

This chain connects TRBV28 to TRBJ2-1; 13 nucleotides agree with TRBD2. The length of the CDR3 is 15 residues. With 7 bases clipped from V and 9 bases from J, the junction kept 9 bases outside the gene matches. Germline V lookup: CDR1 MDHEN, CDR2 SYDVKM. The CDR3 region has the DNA TGTGCCAGCAATCTAGGAACTAGCGGGGGGGGTGAGCAGTTCTTC. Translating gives CASNLGTSGGGEQFF.

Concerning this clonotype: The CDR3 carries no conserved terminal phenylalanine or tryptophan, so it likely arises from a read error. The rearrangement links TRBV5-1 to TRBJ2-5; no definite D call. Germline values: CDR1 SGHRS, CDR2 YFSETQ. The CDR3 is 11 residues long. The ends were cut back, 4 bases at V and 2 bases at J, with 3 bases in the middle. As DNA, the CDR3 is TGCGCCAGCAGCCGTCAAGAGACCCAGTACATC. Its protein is CASSRQETQYI.

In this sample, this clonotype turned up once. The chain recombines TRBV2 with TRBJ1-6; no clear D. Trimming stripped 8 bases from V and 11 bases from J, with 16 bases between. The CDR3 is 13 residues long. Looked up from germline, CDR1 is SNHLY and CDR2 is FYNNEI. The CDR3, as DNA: TGTGCCAGCGCACTCGAATCGGGGACACCCCTCCACTTT. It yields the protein CASALESGTPLHF.

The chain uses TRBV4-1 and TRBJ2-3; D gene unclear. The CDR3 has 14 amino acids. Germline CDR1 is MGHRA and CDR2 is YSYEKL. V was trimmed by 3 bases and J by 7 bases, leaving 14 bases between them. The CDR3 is CASSQSPTENTQYF. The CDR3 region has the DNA TGCGCCAGCAGCCAGTCACCGACGGAAAATACGCAGTATTTT.

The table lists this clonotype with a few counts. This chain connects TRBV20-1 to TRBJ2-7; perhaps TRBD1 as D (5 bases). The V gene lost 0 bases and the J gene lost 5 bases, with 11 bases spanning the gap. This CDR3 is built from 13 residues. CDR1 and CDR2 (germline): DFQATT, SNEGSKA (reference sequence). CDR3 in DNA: TGCAGTGCTAGAGATTACGTGACAGACGAGCAGTACTTC. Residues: CSARDYVTDEQYF.

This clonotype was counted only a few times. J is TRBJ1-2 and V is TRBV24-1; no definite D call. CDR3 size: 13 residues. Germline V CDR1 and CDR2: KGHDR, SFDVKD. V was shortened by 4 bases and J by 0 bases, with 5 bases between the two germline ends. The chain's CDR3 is CATSETSNYGYTF. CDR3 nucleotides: TGTGCCACCAGTGAGACATCTAACTATGGCTACACCTTC.

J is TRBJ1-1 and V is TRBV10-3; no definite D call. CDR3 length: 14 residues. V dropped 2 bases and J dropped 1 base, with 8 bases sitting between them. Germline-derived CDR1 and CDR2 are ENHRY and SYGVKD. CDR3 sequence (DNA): TGTGCCATCAGTGAGACAAATTCGAACACTGAAGCTTTCTTT. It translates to CAISETNSNTEAFF.

Here the CDR3 DNA reads TGTGCCAGCAGCTTGGGCCTGATCGTCTCCTACGAGCAGTACTTC. This sequence encodes CASSLGLIVSYEQYF. This rearrangement joins TRBV5-7 to TRBJ2-7; D is uncertain. TRBV5-7 is assigned to the ORF class and has an uncertain function. The V end was cut by 0 bases, the J end by 0 bases, with 10 bases between. The CDR3 consists of 15 residues.

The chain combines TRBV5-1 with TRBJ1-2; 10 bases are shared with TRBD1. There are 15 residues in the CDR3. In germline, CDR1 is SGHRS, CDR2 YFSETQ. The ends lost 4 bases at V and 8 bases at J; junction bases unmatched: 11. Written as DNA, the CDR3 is TGCGCCAGCAGCGTGGACAGGGGGGGACCCTACGGCTACACCTTC. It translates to CASSVDRGGPYGYTF.

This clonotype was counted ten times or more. The CDR3 loop reads CASSQYYGLAGGNEQFF. The DNA of the CDR3 is TGCGCCAGCAGCCAATACTACGGACTAGCGGGGGGCAATGAGCAGTTCTTC. The V gene is TRBV4-1, the J gene TRBJ2-1, with TRBD2 matching 14 bases. V dropped 2 bases and J dropped 6; count of bases not matched to a gene: 6. The CDR3 is 17 amino acids. Germline CDR1 MGHRA, CDR2 YSYEKL.

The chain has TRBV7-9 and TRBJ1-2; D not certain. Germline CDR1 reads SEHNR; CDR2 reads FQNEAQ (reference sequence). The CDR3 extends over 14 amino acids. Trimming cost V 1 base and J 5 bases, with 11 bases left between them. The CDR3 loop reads CASSLGRATYGYTF. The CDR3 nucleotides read TGTGCCAGCAGCTTAGGGCGGGCAACGTATGGCTACACCTTC.

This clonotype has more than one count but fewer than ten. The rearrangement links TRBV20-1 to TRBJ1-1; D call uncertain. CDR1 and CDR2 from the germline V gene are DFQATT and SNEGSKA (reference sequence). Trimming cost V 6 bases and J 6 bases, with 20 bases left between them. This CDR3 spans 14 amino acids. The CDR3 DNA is TGCAGTGCCCCTAGAGCCTCCTCCCCCTCTGAAGCTTTCTTT. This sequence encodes CSAPRASSPSEAFF.

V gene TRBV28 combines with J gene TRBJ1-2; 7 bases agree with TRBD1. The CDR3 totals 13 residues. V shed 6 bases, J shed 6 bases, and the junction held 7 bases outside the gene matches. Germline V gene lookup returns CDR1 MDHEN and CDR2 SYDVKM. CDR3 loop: CASSSDRFHGYTF. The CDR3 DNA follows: TGTGCCAGCAGCTCGGACAGGTTCCATGGCTACACCTTC.

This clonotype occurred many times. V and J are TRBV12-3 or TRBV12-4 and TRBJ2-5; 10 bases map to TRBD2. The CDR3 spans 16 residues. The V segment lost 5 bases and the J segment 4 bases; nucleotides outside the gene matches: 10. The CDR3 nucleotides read TGTGCCAGCAGTACCCCAGCGGGGGGGCGTAGAGAGACCCAGTACTTC. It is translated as CASSTPAGGRRETQYF.